This TCR beta chain was identified in a study of shared clonotypes between healthy human individuals. Clones were read by immunoSEQ multiplex PCR, and TCRdb kept only the in-frame ones, dropping some. The sample holds about 2.4 million clones; approximately 94% are singletons and the top ten take 0.36%. The sample taken for sequencing was naive CD4+ T cells from PBMCs. Documented subset: CD45RA+ positively selected. The clonotype was recovered from a man younger than 35 in good health. Some clones in this sample may be carry-over from other donors' samples.

This CDR3 reads CACLGRGQTTNEKLFF. The CDR3 DNA reads as TGTGCCTGTTTGGGGCGGGGGCAGACAACTAATGAAAAACTGTTTTTT. The chain recombines TRBV30 with TRBJ1-4, with D tentatively TRBD1 (6 bases). Trimming pared 6 bases from V and 0 bases from J, leaving 17 bases between. The germline V gene has CDR1 GTSNPN and CDR2 SVGIG (reference sequence). The CDR3 runs 16 residues.